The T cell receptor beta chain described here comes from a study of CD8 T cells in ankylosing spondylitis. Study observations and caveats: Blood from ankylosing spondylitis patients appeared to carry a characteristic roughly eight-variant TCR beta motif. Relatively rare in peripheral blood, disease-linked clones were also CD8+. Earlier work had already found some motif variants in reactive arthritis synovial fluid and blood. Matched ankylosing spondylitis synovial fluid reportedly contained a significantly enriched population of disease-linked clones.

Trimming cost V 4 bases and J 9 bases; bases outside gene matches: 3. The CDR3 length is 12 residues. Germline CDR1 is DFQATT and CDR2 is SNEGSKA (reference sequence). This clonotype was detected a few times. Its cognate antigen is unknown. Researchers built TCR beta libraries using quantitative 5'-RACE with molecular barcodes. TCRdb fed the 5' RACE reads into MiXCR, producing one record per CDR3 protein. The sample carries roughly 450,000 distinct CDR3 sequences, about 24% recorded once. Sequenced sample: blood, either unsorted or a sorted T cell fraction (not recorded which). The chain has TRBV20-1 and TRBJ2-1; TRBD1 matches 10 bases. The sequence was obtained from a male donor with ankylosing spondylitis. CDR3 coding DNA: TGCAGTGCTACGGGGACAGGGGCTGAGCAGTTCTTC. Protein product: CSATGTGAEQFF.